This TCR beta chain was captured by sequencing in a study of cytomegalovirus exposure and HLA in healthy donors. Study-level background: Falling in the Caucasian-associated ancestry cluster were about four fifths of approximately 410 genotyped donors. Study-level findings and limits: Previously analyzed data showed that most TCR beta V segments were productive at a frequency of about 87% or about 30%.

The CDR3 is 16 amino acids. Per germline, CDR1 MNHEY and CDR2 SVGAGI. The germline V and J ends were trimmed by 2 bases and 7 bases, with 17 bases remaining between them. The PCR made use of 60 Vbeta and 13 Jbeta primers. Sequencing used immunoSEQ multiplex PCR; TCRdb keeps in-frame clones, though not all of them. The sample table includes about 130,000 clones. On this clone: Antigen specificity is unknown.

The sample consisted of PBMCs. The sequence was obtained from a woman in her sixties in good health and CMV-seronegative. V and J are TRBV6-5 and TRBJ2-2, with D possibly being TRBD2 (5 bases). The CDR3: CASSYILAKEDGELFF. The CDR3 bases are TGTGCCAGCAGTTACATTCTGGCTAAGGAGGACGGGGAGCTGTTTTTT.